Sequencing of this T cell receptor beta chain was carried out in a study of T-cell memory formation after mild COVID-19. Study-level information: Largely donor-specific sequence clusters came from a couple of donors. Study-level points and caveats: Whether day 37 second-wave clones are SARS-CoV-2-specific was not confirmed. Later expanders leaned CD4+, whereas day 15 to 85 contracting clones were balanced CD4/CD8.

TCRdb processed the 5' RACE reads anew with MiXCR; each CDR3 protein has one entry. Of approximately 340,000 distinct CDR3 sequences listed, over 10% are singletons. V was cut by 0 bases and J by 8 bases, with 17 bases left in between. This CDR3 has 17 residues. Germline loops: CDR1 MNHEY, CDR2 SVGEGT. A word on this clonotype: Its antigen remains unknown.

The receptor comes from a man aged 18 to 35 who had mild COVID-19 (a few samples of this study predate the infection). Cell type and time point are not known. The V call is TRBV6-2 or TRBV6-3, the J call TRBJ1-6; no definite D call. Sequencing was performed on PBMCs or a T cell subset sorted from them (not recorded which). CDR3 sequence (DNA): TGTGCCAGCAGTTACTCGCGTTGGATCGTGAGGGATTCACCCCTCCACTTT. As protein: CASSYSRWIVRDSPLHF.